The rows below give T cell receptor beta chains drawn from one sample of a study of OX40 agonist ivuxolimab in advanced cancers. Method: immunoSEQ multiplex PCR; TCRdb's copy keeps in-frame clones and lacks some. The table has about 95,000 clones, under 85% seen once. The starting material was CD4+ or CD8+ T cells sorted from blood, obtained in a trial of the OX40 agonist ivuxolimab. These receptors all come from an adult with an advanced solid tumor such as melanoma, head and neck, liver or kidney cancer. Both conserved end residues are part of each CDR3. A D gene is named only where the DNA matches it firmly. Clone size is stated in some rows and not others, as once, few, many or a class when expanded.

j_gene: TRBJ2-7; v_gene: TRBV11-3; d_gene: .; abundance: .; CDR3aa: CASSYESSYEQYF; CDR3nt: TGTGCCAGCAGCTACGAGAGCTCCTACGAGCAGTACTTC
j_gene: TRBJ2-1; v_gene: TRBV7-2; d_gene: .; abundance: .; CDR3aa: CASSLIIGTYNEQFF; CDR3nt: TGTGCCAGCAGCTTGATCATCGGGACATACAATGAGCAGTTCTTC
j_gene: TRBJ2-2; v_gene: TRBV11-1; d_gene: TRBD1; abundance: .; CDR3aa: CASSQDRGASELFF; CDR3nt: TGTGCCAGCAGCCAGGACAGGGGCGCCTCGGAGCTGTTTTTT
j_gene: TRBJ2-7; v_gene: TRBV9; d_gene: .; abundance: .; CDR3aa: CASSVAPGVGSYEQYF; CDR3nt: TGTGCCAGCAGCGTAGCCCCGGGAGTTGGTTCCTACGAGCAGTACTTC
j_gene: TRBJ2-3; v_gene: TRBV29-1; d_gene: TRBD1; abundance: few; CDR3aa: CSVNRGADTQYF; CDR3nt: TGCAGCGTGAACAGGGGGGCAGATACGCAGTATTTT
j_gene: TRBJ2-1; v_gene: TRBV2; d_gene: .; abundance: .; CDR3aa: CASSEEYVYNEQFF; CDR3nt: TGTGCCAGCAGTGAAGAGTACGTATACAATGAGCAGTTCTTC
j_gene: TRBJ2-1; v_gene: TRBV11-3; d_gene: .; abundance: .; CDR3aa: CASSPKSERQFF; CDR3nt: TGTGCCAGCAGCCCCAAAAGTGAGAGGCAGTTCTTC
j_gene: TRBJ1-1; v_gene: TRBV30; d_gene: .; abundance: once; CDR3aa: CAWMERNTEAFF; CDR3nt: TGTGCCTGGATGGAGAGGAACACTGAAGCTTTCTTT
j_gene: TRBJ2-7; v_gene: TRBV7-2; d_gene: TRBD2; abundance: .; CDR3aa: CASSLDTSGTYEQYF; CDR3nt: TGTGCCAGCAGCTTAGATACTAGCGGGACCTACGAGCAGTACTTC
j_gene: TRBJ2-7; v_gene: TRBV7-9; d_gene: .; abundance: .; CDR3aa: CASSSPLGVPTYEQYF; CDR3nt: TGTGCCAGCAGCTCCCCTTTAGGGGTCCCTACCTACGAGCAGTACTTC
j_gene: TRBJ2-7; v_gene: TRBV10-3; d_gene: TRBD1; abundance: .; CDR3aa: CAISYLKGASNYEQYF; CDR3nt: TGTGCCATCAGCTATCTAAAGGGGGCGAGTAACTACGAGCAGTACTTC
j_gene: TRBJ2-1; v_gene: TRBV2; d_gene: .; abundance: .; CDR3aa: CASSGIGLDQFF; CDR3nt: TGTGCCAGCAGTGGAATAGGGCTGGACCAGTTCTTC
j_gene: TRBJ2-5; v_gene: TRBV5-4; d_gene: .; abundance: .; CDR3aa: CASSSLREETQYF; CDR3nt: TGTGCCAGCAGCTCATTACGGGAAGAGACCCAGTACTTC
j_gene: TRBJ1-2; v_gene: TRBV4-2; d_gene: TRBD1; abundance: once; CDR3aa: CASSQDEQGANYGYTF; CDR3nt: TGTGCCAGCAGCCAAGATGAACAGGGGGCTAACTATGGCTACACCTTC
j_gene: TRBJ1-5; v_gene: TRBV19; d_gene: .; abundance: .; CDR3aa: CASSASGGARGQPQHF; CDR3nt: TGTGCCAGTAGCGCCTCGGGGGGGGCACGAGGTCAGCCCCAGCATTTT
j_gene: TRBJ2-1; v_gene: TRBV7-2; d_gene: TRBD2; abundance: .; CDR3aa: CASSPGGAGGSYNEQFF; CDR3nt: TGTGCCAGCAGCCCTGGTGGAGCGGGAGGTTCCTACAATGAGCAGTTCTTC
j_gene: TRBJ2-1; v_gene: TRBV2; d_gene: .; abundance: .; CDR3aa: CASSGASRTSEQFF; CDR3nt: TGTGCCAGCAGTGGGGCTAGCCGAACTTCTGAGCAGTTCTTC
j_gene: TRBJ2-7; v_gene: TRBV11-2; d_gene: TRBD2; abundance: .; CDR3aa: CASSLAETSGLYEQYF; CDR3nt: TGTGCCAGCAGCTTAGCGGAGACTAGCGGACTCTACGAGCAGTACTTC
j_gene: TRBJ1-2; v_gene: TRBV19; d_gene: .; abundance: .; CDR3aa: CASSTGGGFDGYTF; CDR3nt: TGTGCCAGTAGTACCGGTGGGGGTTTTGATGGCTACACCTTC
j_gene: TRBJ2-1; v_gene: TRBV19; d_gene: .; abundance: few; CDR3aa: CASSERSYNEQFF; CDR3nt: TGTGCCAGTAGTGAGCGCTCCTACAATGAGCAGTTCTTC
j_gene: TRBJ2-7; v_gene: TRBV15; d_gene: .; abundance: .; CDR3aa: CATSSLNRGSGEQYF; CDR3nt: TGTGCCACCAGCAGTCTTAATAGGGGATCTGGCGAGCAGTACTTC
j_gene: TRBJ2-1; v_gene: TRBV5-1; d_gene: .; abundance: .; CDR3aa: CASSPVFGLPIYNEQFF; CDR3nt: TGCGCCAGCAGCCCCGTTTTTGGCCTCCCTATCTACAATGAGCAGTTCTTC
j_gene: TRBJ2-7; v_gene: TRBV10-2; d_gene: .; abundance: .; CDR3aa: CASSELTYEQYF; CDR3nt: TGCGCCAGCAGTGAGCTAACCTACGAGCAGTACTTC
j_gene: TRBJ2-7; v_gene: TRBV30; d_gene: .; abundance: .; CDR3aa: CAWSLKLGPGLPHAYEQYF; CDR3nt: TGTGCCTGGAGTCTCAAGTTGGGGCCGGGACTCCCTCATGCCTACGAGCAGTACTTC
j_gene: TRBJ2-7; v_gene: TRBV14; d_gene: .; abundance: .; CDR3aa: CASSQRTGDLYEQYF; CDR3nt: TGTGCCAGCAGCCAACGAACGGGAGACCTCTACGAGCAGTACTTC
j_gene: TRBJ2-7; v_gene: TRBV28; d_gene: .; abundance: once; CDR3aa: CASSFVGFRSYEQYF; CDR3nt: TGTGCCAGCAGTTTTGTGGGATTTAGGTCCTACGAGCAGTACTTC
j_gene: TRBJ1-2; v_gene: TRBV28; d_gene: .; abundance: .; CDR3aa: CASSLPRLRADYGYTF; CDR3nt: TGTGCCAGCAGCTTACCCCGCCTCAGAGCCGACTATGGCTACACCTTC
j_gene: TRBJ1-2; v_gene: TRBV5-4; d_gene: TRBD1; abundance: .; CDR3aa: CASSLSTGGWGYGYTF; CDR3nt: TGTGCCAGCAGCTTGAGCACAGGGGGATGGGGTTATGGCTACACCTTC
j_gene: TRBJ2-7; v_gene: TRBV10-3; d_gene: TRBD2; abundance: .; CDR3aa: CAIRTSGTYEQYF; CDR3nt: TGTGCCATCAGGACTAGCGGCACCTACGAGCAGTACTTC
j_gene: TRBJ1-2; v_gene: TRBV27; d_gene: .; abundance: .; CDR3aa: CASISLQEANYGYTF; CDR3nt: TGTGCCAGCATCTCTTTACAGGAGGCTAACTATGGCTACACCTTC
j_gene: TRBJ2-7; v_gene: TRBV7-9; d_gene: .; abundance: .; CDR3aa: CASSFNQAYEQYF; CDR3nt: TGTGCCAGCAGCTTTAATCAGGCCTACGAGCAGTACTTC
j_gene: TRBJ1-2; v_gene: TRBV6-5; d_gene: TRBD1; abundance: .; CDR3aa: CASSRDRGPHGYTF; CDR3nt: TGTGCCAGCAGCAGGGACAGGGGGCCGCATGGCTACACCTTC
j_gene: TRBJ2-3; v_gene: TRBV15; d_gene: TRBD2; abundance: .; CDR3aa: CATSKFSGSTDTQYF; CDR3nt: TGTGCCACCAGCAAGTTTAGCGGGAGCACAGATACGCAGTATTTT
j_gene: TRBJ2-7; v_gene: TRBV2; d_gene: TRBD2; abundance: few; CDR3aa: CASRVLAGASYEQYF; CDR3nt: TGTGCCAGCAGAGTACTAGCGGGGGCCTCCTACGAGCAGTACTTC
j_gene: TRBJ2-1; v_gene: TRBV7-7; d_gene: TRBD2; abundance: .; CDR3aa: CASSLGLAGRNEQFF; CDR3nt: TGTGCTAGCAGCTTAGGACTAGCGGGACGAAATGAGCAGTTCTTC
j_gene: TRBJ2-7; v_gene: TRBV5-1; d_gene: .; abundance: .; CDR3aa: CASSLVSYEQYF; CDR3nt: TGCGCCAGCAGCTTAGTCTCCTACGAGCAGTACTTC
j_gene: TRBJ1-2; v_gene: TRBV30; d_gene: .; abundance: .; CDR3aa: CACPDGSMGGYTF; CDR3nt: TGTGCCTGCCCAGACGGATCTATGGGTGGCTACACCTTC
j_gene: TRBJ2-7; v_gene: TRBV7-2; d_gene: TRBD2; abundance: .; CDR3aa: CASSLGGVAVYEQYF; CDR3nt: TGTGCCAGCAGCCTCGGGGGGGTAGCGGTCTACGAGCAGTACTTC
j_gene: TRBJ2-1; v_gene: TRBV6-6; d_gene: .; abundance: .; CDR3aa: CASSYPSYNEQFF; CDR3nt: TGTGCCAGCAGCTACCCTTCCTACAATGAGCAGTTCTTC
j_gene: TRBJ1-4; v_gene: TRBV2; d_gene: .; abundance: few; CDR3aa: CASSVDRREKLFF; CDR3nt: TGTGCCAGCAGTGTGGACAGAAGGGAAAAACTGTTTTTT